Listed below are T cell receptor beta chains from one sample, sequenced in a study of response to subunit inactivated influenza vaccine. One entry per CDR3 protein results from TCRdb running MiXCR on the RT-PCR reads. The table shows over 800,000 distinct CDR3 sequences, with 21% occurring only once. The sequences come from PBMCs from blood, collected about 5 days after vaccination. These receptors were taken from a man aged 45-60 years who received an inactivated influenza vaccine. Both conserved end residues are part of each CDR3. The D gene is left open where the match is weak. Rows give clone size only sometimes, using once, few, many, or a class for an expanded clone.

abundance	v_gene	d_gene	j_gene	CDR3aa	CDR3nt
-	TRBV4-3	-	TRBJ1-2	CASSQAYGVFDGYTF	TGCGCCAGCAGCCAAGCGTATGGGGTATTCGATGGCTACACCTTC
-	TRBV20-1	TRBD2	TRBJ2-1	CSARVRLAGGEQFF	TGCAGTGCTAGAGTGCGGCTAGCGGGAGGCGAGCAGTTCTTC
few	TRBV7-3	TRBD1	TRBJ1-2	CASSPGGGANYGYTF	TGTGCCAGCAGCCCAGGGGGGGGAGCTAACTATGGCTACACCTTC
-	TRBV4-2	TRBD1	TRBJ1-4	CASSHRTGGEKLFF	TGTGCCAGCAGCCATCGGACAGGGGGGGAAAAACTGTTTTTT
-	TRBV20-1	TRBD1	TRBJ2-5	CSARGQGALQETQYF	TGCAGTGCCCGTGGACAGGGGGCCCTCCAAGAGACCCAGTACTTC
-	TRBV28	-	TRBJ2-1	CASAGTHNEQFF	TGTGCCAGCGCAGGGACCCACAATGAGCAGTTCTTC
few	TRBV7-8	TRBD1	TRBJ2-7	CASSSMGRGRYEQYF	TGTGCCAGCAGCTCAATGGGCAGGGGGCGATACGAGCAGTACTTC
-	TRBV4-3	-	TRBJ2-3	CASSQDGQRSDTQYF	TGCGCCAGCAGCCAAGATGGTCAGAGGTCGGATACGCAGTATTTT
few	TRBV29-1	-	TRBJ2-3	CSALLAGTDTQYF	TGCAGCGCACTACTAGCTGGCACAGATACGCAGTATTTT
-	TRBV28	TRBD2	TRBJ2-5	CASSFEIRSGGKETQYF	TGTGCCAGCAGTTTCGAAATACGGAGCGGGGGCAAAGAGACCCAGTACTTC
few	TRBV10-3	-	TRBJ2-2	CAIRGATGMGKTGELFF	TGTGCCATCAGGGGGGCAACAGGGATGGGTAAAACCGGGGAGCTGTTTTTT
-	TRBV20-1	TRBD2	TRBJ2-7	CSARELMRGGQGIYEQYF	TGCAGTGCTAGAGAGCTTATGCGGGGGGGCCAAGGGATCTACGAGCAGTACTTC
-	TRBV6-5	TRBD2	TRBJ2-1	CASSYSRGSGKSSYNEQFF	TGTGCCAGCAGTTACTCGAGGGGTAGCGGGAAGAGCTCCTACAATGAGCAGTTCTTC
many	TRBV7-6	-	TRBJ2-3	CASSLLARPTDTQYF	TGTGCCAGCAGCTTATTGGCCAGGCCCACAGATACGCAGTATTTT
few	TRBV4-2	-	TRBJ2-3	CASSQVSGGSTDTQYF	TGTGCCAGCAGCCAAGTTTCGGGGGGCTCCACAGATACGCAGTATTTT
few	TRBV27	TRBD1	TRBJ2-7	CASSFAGGRSSYEQYF	TGTGCCAGCAGTTTTGCAGGGGGCCGGAGCTCCTACGAGCAGTACTTC
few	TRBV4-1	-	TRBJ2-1	CASSQVGAGMGNEQFF	TGCGCCAGCAGCCAAGTCGGGGCGGGGATGGGGAATGAGCAGTTCTTC
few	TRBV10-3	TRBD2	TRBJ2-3	CAIRLAVTDTQYF	TGTGCCATCAGACTAGCGGTCACAGATACGCAGTATTTT
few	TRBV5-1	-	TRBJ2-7	CASSLVLDSYEQYF	TGCGCCAGCAGCTTGGTTCTAGACTCCTACGAGCAGTACTTC
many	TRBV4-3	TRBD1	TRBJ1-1	CASSQGGTANTEAFF	TGCGCCAGCAGCCAGGGCGGGACAGCGAACACTGAAGCTTTCTTT
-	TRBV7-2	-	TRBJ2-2	CASSLVTHSITGELFF	TGTGCCAGCAGCTTAGTTACCCACTCGATCACCGGGGAGCTGTTTTTT
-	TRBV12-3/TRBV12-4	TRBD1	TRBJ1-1	CASSTGVAEAFF	TGTGCCAGCAGTACAGGGGTGGCGGAAGCTTTCTTT